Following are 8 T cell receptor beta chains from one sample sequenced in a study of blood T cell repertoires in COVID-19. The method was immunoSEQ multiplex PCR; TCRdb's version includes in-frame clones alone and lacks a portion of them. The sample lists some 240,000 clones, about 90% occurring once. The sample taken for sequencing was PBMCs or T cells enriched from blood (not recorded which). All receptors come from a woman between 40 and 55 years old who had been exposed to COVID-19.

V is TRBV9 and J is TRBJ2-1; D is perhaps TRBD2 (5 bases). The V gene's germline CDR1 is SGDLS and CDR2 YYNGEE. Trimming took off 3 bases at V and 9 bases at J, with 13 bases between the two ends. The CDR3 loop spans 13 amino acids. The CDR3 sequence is CASSDEGSGEQFF. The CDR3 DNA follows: TGTGCCAGCAGCGATGAGGGTTCGGGTGAGCAGTTCTTC.

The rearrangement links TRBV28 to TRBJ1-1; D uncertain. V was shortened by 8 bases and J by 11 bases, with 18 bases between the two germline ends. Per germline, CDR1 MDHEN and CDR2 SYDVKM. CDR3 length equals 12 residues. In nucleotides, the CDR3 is TGTGCCAGCCACACGATCGACGGGGTGGCTTTCTTT. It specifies CASHTIDGVAFF.

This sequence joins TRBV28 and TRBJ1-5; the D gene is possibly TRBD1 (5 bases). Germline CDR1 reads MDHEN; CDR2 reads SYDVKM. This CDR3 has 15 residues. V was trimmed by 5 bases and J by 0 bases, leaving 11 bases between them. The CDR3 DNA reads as TGTGCCAGCAGTCCTGCAGGGAATAGCAATCAGCCCCAGCATTTT. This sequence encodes CASSPAGNSNQPQHF.

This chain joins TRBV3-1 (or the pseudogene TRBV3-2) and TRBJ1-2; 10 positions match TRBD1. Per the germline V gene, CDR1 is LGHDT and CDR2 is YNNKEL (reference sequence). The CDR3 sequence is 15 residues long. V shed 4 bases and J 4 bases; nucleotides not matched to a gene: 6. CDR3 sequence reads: CASSPPGTGVYGYTF. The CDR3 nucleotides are TGTGCCAGCAGCCCCCCCGGGACAGGGGTCTATGGCTACACCTTC.

The CDR3 nucleotides read TGTGCCAGCGGTAGGAAAAGGACAGAGAACACTGAAGCTTTCTTT. It specifies CASGRKRTENTEAFF. This chain joins TRBV2 and TRBJ1-1; D possibly corresponds to TRBD1 (6 bases). Germline assignment: CDR1 SNHLY and CDR2 FYNNEI. The CDR3 covers 15 residues. V lost 8 bases and J lost 1, with 17 bases in between.

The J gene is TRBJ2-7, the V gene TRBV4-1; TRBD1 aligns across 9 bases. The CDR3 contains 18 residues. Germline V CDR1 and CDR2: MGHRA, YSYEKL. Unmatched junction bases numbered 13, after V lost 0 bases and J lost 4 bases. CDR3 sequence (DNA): TGCGCCAGCAGCCAAGAGTTTGGACCCGGGACAGGGCCGTACGAGCAGTACTTC. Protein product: CASSQEFGPGTGPYEQYF.

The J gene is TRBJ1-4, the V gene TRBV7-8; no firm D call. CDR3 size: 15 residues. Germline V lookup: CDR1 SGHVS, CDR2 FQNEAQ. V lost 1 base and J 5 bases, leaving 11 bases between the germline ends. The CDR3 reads CASSLVPQNNEKLFF. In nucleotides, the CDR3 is TGTGCCAGCAGCTTAGTTCCACAGAACAATGAAAAACTGTTTTTT.

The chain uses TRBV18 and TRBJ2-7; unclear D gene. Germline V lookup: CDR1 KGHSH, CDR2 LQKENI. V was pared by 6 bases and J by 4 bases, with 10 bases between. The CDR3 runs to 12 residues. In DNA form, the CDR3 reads TGTGCCAGCTCCGCGTCCGCTTACGAGCAGTACGTC. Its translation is CASSASAYEQYV.